This is a list of T cell receptor beta chains from one sample in a study of cytomegalovirus exposure and HLA in healthy donors. Sequencing used immunoSEQ multiplex PCR; TCRdb keeps in-frame clones, though not all of them. The data show about 150,000 clones, 60% to 80% seen once. Sequencing was done on a sample of PBMCs. The receptors derive from a male donor in good health and CMV-seronegative. Both conserved end residues are part of each CDR3. A D gene is named only where the DNA matches it firmly. The listing skips clone size in some rows; elsewhere it reads once, few, many or a size class.

D | J | size | V | DNA | CDR3
. | TRBJ2-2 | . | TRBV28 | TGTGCCAGCAGTTCCCCCAGCAGGGGAACCGGGGAGCTGTTTTTT | CASSSPSRGTGELFF
. | TRBJ1-5 | few | TRBV5-8 | TGTGCCAGCAGCCTAGGACACCCCTCGTATAGCAATCAGCCCCAGCATTTT | CASSLGHPSYSNQPQHF
. | TRBJ1-5 | . | TRBV7-2 | TGTGCCAGCAGCTTAGAAAGGGGGGGTAATCAGCCCCAGCATTTT | CASSLERGGNQPQHF
. | TRBJ2-2 | few | TRBV25-1 | TGTGCCAGCAGTGGTAGACAGAACGGGGAGCTGTTTTTT | CASSGRQNGELFF
TRBD1 | TRBJ1-5 | once | TRBV19 | TGTGCCAGTAGTACATCGACAGGGGGCATGGAGCCCCAGCATTTT | CASSTSTGGMEPQHF
. | TRBJ1-5 | . | TRBV4-2 | TGTGCCAGCAGCCAAGCAGGAGCGGGGGGAGGGCCCCAGCATTTT | CASSQAGAGGGPQHF
TRBD1 | TRBJ1-2 | . | TRBV7-2 | TGTGCCAGCAGCTTAGGACAGGGGGATGGCTACACCTTC | CASSLGQGDGYTF
. | TRBJ1-5 | . | TRBV4-2 | TGTGCCAGCAGCCAAGATTTGGGGGCTCTTCAGCCCCAGCATTTT | CASSQDLGALQPQHF
TRBD1 | TRBJ1-2 | . | TRBV6-5 | TGTGCCAGCAGTTACTCGAGATCAGGGGGTGGCTACACCTTC | CASSYSRSGGGYTF
. | TRBJ1-1 | . | TRBV4-3 | TGCGCCAGCAGCCTCCGACGGGATAAGAACACTGAAGCTTTCTTT | CASSLRRDKNTEAFF
. | TRBJ1-3 | . | TRBV7-2 | TGTGCCAGCAGCTTAGGACCAGGCTCTGGAAACACCATATATTTT | CASSLGPGSGNTIYF
. | TRBJ1-4 | few | TRBV19 | TGTGCCAGTAGTTTGGCCGCAACTAATGAAAAACTGTTTTTT | CASSLAATNEKLFF
. | TRBJ1-4 | . | TRBV7-2 | TGTGCCAGCAGCCCTGGAGTTAATGAAAAACTGTTTTTT | CASSPGVNEKLFF
TRBD1 | TRBJ2-3 | . | TRBV9 | TGTGCCAGCAGCCCCCGACAGGGTGAGGTTACAGATACGCAGTATTTT | CASSPRQGEVTDTQYF
TRBD1 | TRBJ2-3 | . | TRBV7-2 | TGTGCCAGCAGTTCATACCTGACAGGGGAAGGGGGAACAGATACGCAGTATTTT | CASSSYLTGEGGTDTQYF
TRBD2 | TRBJ2-7 | . | TRBV25-1 | TGTGCCAGCAGCCCCAAGGGGACGGGCGGGGGGTACGAGCAGTACTTC | CASSPKGTGGGYEQYF
TRBD1 | TRBJ1-2 | . | TRBV27 | TGTGCCAGCAGTCTACAGACAGGGTTGGGCGGCTACACCTTC | CASSLQTGLGGYTF
. | TRBJ1-1 | . | TRBV28 | TGTGCCAGCAGTCCTCTGAACACTGAAGCTTTCTTT | CASSPLNTEAFF
TRBD1 | TRBJ2-1 | . | TRBV27 | TGTGCCAGCAGTTCCCGGGACAGGCACAATGAGCAGTTCTTC | CASSSRDRHNEQFF
TRBD1 | TRBJ1-1 | . | TRBV7-2 | TGTGCCAGCAGCATAGGAGGACAGGGGAGGACTGAAGCTTTCTTT | CASSIGGQGRTEAFF
TRBD1 | TRBJ1-1 | few | TRBV7-2 | TGTGCCAGCAGCTTAGGACAGGGTAACACTGAAGCTTTCTTT | CASSLGQGNTEAFF
TRBD1 | TRBJ1-2 | . | TRBV18 | TGTGCCAGCTCATCGGACAGGGGAAACTATGGCTACACCTTC | CASSSDRGNYGYTF
TRBD1 | TRBJ2-7 | . | TRBV4-2 | TGTGCCAGCAGCCAAGGGGGACAGTCCTACGAGCAGTACTTC | CASSQGGQSYEQYF
TRBD2 | TRBJ2-2 | . | TRBV6-4 | TGTGCCAGCAGTCGAGTAGCGGGAAGTGTCACCGGGGAGCTGTTTTTT | CASSRVAGSVTGELFF
TRBD1 | TRBJ1-1 | . | TRBV5-1 | TGCGCCAGCAGCTTACATAACAGGGGCACTGAAGCTTTCTTT | CASSLHNRGTEAFF
TRBD2 | TRBJ2-5 | once | TRBV6-5 | TGTGCCAGCAGTTACGGTAGGCTAGCGGCACAAGAGACCCAGTACTTC | CASSYGRLAAQETQYF
. | TRBJ2-7 | . | TRBV6-5 | TGTGCCAGCAGTTACTCGGGAAGCGGAGGGGACTACGAGCAGTACTTC | CASSYSGSGGDYEQYF
. | TRBJ1-4 | . | TRBV19 | TGTGCCAGTAGTATCCAGGGAATGGCTAATGAAAAACTGTTTTTT | CASSIQGMANEKLFF
. | TRBJ2-1 | . | TRBV21-1 | TGTGCCAGCAGCAGATGGGGGCAGACTAGCGGGAGAACGAACCGTACAGGCAATGAGCAGTTCTTC | CASSRWGQTSGRTNRTGNEQFF
TRBD2 | TRBJ2-7 | few | TRBV7-2 | TGTGCCAGCTTCCTTGGGGGGGGGAATAGGGAGCAGTACTTC | CASFLGGGNREQYF
TRBD1 | TRBJ1-2 | . | TRBV29-1 | TGCAGCGTTGATTCAAAGGACAGGGGGGCCCATGGCTACACCTTC | CSVDSKDRGAHGYTF
TRBD2 | TRBJ2-7 | . | TRBV6-6 | TGTGCCAGCACCTATACTAGCGGGGTTTACGAGCAGTACTTC | CASTYTSGVYEQYF
TRBD2 | TRBJ2-7 | . | TRBV15 | TGTGCCGCCAGCGCTCAACGGGGACTAGCGGGCTACGAGCAGTACTTC | CAASAQRGLAGYEQYF
. | TRBJ2-1 | . | TRBV29-1 | TGCAGCGCCTGGGGCGACTACAATGAGCAGTTCTTC | CSAWGDYNEQFF
TRBD2 | TRBJ2-1 | . | TRBV19 | TGTGCCAGCTCTATATTAACTAGCGGGCGGAGGCATGAGCAGTTCTTC | CASSILTSGRRHEQFF
. | TRBJ1-6 | . | TRBV4-2 | TGTGCCAGCAGCCCCCGGGAAGACTATAATTCACCCCTCCACTTT | CASSPREDYNSPLHF
TRBD1 | TRBJ2-2 | . | TRBV7-9 | TGTGCCAGCAGCTCGTCATCCCCGGGACAGGAGACCGGGGAGCTGTTTTTT | CASSSSSPGQETGELFF
. | TRBJ2-7 | . | TRBV5-8 | TGTGCCAGCAGCTTGAACAGGGCCTACGAGCAGTACTTC | CASSLNRAYEQYF
. | TRBJ2-5 | few | TRBV5-1 | TGCGCCAGCAGCTTGGGGCGAGCGGGTGGAGAGACCCAGTACTTC | CASSLGRAGGETQYF
. | TRBJ2-1 | . | TRBV19 | TGTGCCAGTAGTATAGCGGGAGAGCCCTACAATGAGCAGTTCTTC | CASSIAGEPYNEQFF
. | TRBJ2-7 | . | TRBV7-2 | TGTGCCAGCAGCCTCTCCTACGAGCAGTACTTC | CASSLSYEQYF
TRBD2 | TRBJ2-3 | . | TRBV15 | TGTGCCACCAGCAGGGCCTGGGGCGGGGGTGGCACAGATACGCAGTATTTT | CATSRAWGGGGTDTQYF
. | TRBJ1-2 | . | TRBV10-3 | TGTGCCATCAGTGACACTTTAAAAGGACAGCGAGATGCTTATGGCTACACCTTC | CAISDTLKGQRDAYGYTF
. | TRBJ1-2 | . | TRBV14 | TGTGCCAGCAGTCCCGACAGATTTTATGGCTACACCTTC | CASSPDRFYGYTF
. | TRBJ2-7 | . | TRBV5-5 | TGTGCCAGCAGCTTGGAACCTAGATACGAGCAGTACTTC | CASSLEPRYEQYF
. | TRBJ1-5 | few | TRBV5-6 | TGTGCCAGCAGCCAGGGGTTGGGTCAGCCCCAGCATTTT | CASSQGLGQPQHF
. | TRBJ1-1 | . | TRBV6-1 | TGTGCCAGCCGGACTGACTACACTGAAGCTTTCTTT | CASRTDYTEAFF
. | TRBJ1-3 | . | TRBV28 | TGTGCCAGCAGCGACATAACCTCCTCTGGAAACACCATATATTTT | CASSDITSSGNTIYF
. | TRBJ2-1 | . | TRBV11-2 | TGTGCCAGCAGCTTAGTGATTGGAGCAGTAGGAGAGCAGTTCTTC | CASSLVIGAVGEQFF
TRBD1 | TRBJ2-3 | once | TRBV7-2 | TGTGCCAGCAGCTTAGGGGGACAGTTCACAGATACGCAGTATTTT | CASSLGGQFTDTQYF
TRBD2 | TRBJ2-2 | once | TRBV6-5 | TGTGCCAGCAGTTACTGGGCGGGGGGCCCCATGGGGGAGCTGTTTTTT | CASSYWAGGPMGELFF
TRBD1 | TRBJ1-4 | . | TRBV28 | TGTGCCAGCAGTTTACCCAGGACAGGCCGTAATGAAAAACTGTTTTTT | CASSLPRTGRNEKLFF
TRBD2 | TRBJ2-5 | . | TRBV30 | TGTGCCTGTGGAAGGGGGGGGATAGCGGGAGTGGGAGAGACCCAGTACTTC | CACGRGGIAGVGETQYF
TRBD2 | TRBJ2-1 | . | TRBV11-3 | TGTGCCAGCAGCTTAGTGAGCGGGAGTACGTACAATGAGCAGTTCTTC | CASSLVSGSTYNEQFF